This T cell receptor beta chain was identified in a study of T cell responses to AZD1222 COVID-19 vaccine. Measured with immunoSEQ multiplex PCR; TCRdb has only the in-frame clones, and not every one. The sample has fewer than 75,000 clones, 85% seen once. A note on this clone: What it binds is not known.

Overall study findings and caveats: Sampling that yielded the repertoires occurred only after the peak T cell response.

The CDR3 spans 13 residues. The germline CDR1 and CDR2 sequences are MNHEY and SMNVEV (reference sequence). The V and J ends lost 3 bases and 3 bases respectively, with 6 bases between them. The rearrangement links TRBV27 to TRBJ1-5; D gene unclear. This receptor was identified in an adult in good health. Sequenced here: peripheral blood, sampled on day 0 of AZD1222 vaccination. The CDR3 DNA reads TGTGCCAGCAGTTTGCGGGACAATCAGCCCCAGCATTTT. This codes for CASSLRDNQPQHF.